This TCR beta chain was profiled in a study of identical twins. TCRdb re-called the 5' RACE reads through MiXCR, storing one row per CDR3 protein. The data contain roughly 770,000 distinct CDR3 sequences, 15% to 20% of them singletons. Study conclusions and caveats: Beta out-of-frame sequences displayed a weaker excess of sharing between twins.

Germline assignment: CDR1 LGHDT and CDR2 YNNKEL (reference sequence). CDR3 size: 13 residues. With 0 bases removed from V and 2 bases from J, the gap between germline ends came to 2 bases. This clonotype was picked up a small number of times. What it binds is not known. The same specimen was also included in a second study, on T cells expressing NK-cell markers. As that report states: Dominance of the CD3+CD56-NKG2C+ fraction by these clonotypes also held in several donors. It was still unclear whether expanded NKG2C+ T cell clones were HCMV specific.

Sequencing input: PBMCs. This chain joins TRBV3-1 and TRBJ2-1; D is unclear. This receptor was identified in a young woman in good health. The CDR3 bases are TGTGCCAGCAGCCAAGACCCCTACAATGAGCAGTTCTTC. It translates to CASSQDPYNEQFF.